These 18 T cell receptor beta chains share one sample of origin, sequenced in a study of T cell clonotyping in hematopoietic cell transplantation. The table came from immunoSEQ multiplex PCR; TCRdb's copy has only in-frame clones and leaves some out. Of some 9,400 clones in the sample, 75% to 80% were seen once. The specimen comprised PBMCs, sampled 180 days after allogeneic stem cell transplant. Receptors originate from a male patient aged 40-55 years who had an allogeneic stem cell transplant from a related donor, so the T cells may come from the graft donor. Some clones in this sample may be carry-over from other donors' samples.

The V gene is TRBV6-6, the J gene TRBJ2-1, with 12 bases aligning to TRBD2. In germline, CDR1 is MNHNY, CDR2 SVGAGI (reference sequence). The CDR3 consists of 15 residues. V lost 6 bases and J lost 4; bases outside the gene matches: 4. The CDR3 protein is CASRPGLAGYNEQFF. In nucleotides, the CDR3 is TGTGCCAGCAGACCGGGACTAGCGGGTTACAATGAGCAGTTCTTC.

The rearrangement links TRBV30 to TRBJ1-2; no clear D. This CDR3 is 12 amino acids long. Germline CDR1 GTSNPN, CDR2 SVGIG (reference sequence). V lost 3 bases, J lost 4 bases, and 9 bases lay in between. CDR3 loop: CAWRAESYGYTF. CDR3 in DNA: TGTGCCTGGAGGGCAGAATCCTATGGCTACACCTTC.

The gene calls are TRBV4-3 and TRBJ1-5; D gene uncertain. V lost 1 base and J lost 4, with 8 bases in between. Germline V CDR1 and CDR2: LGHNA, YSLEER. The CDR3 is 14 residues long. The CDR3 reads CASSQGVGNQPQHF. CDR3 coding DNA: TGCGCCAGCAGCCAAGGTGTCGGGAATCAGCCCCAGCATTTT.

The chain couples TRBV7-3 to TRBJ2-1, with 11 bases that match TRBD2. CDR1 is SGHTA, CDR2 FQGTGA, per germline. The CDR3 runs 15 residues. Trimming cost V 4 bases and J 5 bases; bases outside gene matches: 4. CDR3 nucleotides: TGTGCCAGCAGCTCGGGGACTAGCGGCCACAATGAGCAGTTCTTC. As protein: CASSSGTSGHNEQFF.

The chain is built from TRBV4-1 and TRBJ2-2, with 8 bases fitting TRBD2. CDR1 is MGHRA and CDR2 is YSYEKL in the germline V gene. This CDR3 has 14 amino acids. Trimming removed 1 base from V and 7 bases from J; junction bases left unmatched: 2. The CDR3 DNA reads as TGCGCCAGCAGCCAAGTTAGCGGGATCGGGGAGCTGTTTTTT. Amino acid sequence: CASSQVSGIGELFF.

This chain uses TRBV6-5 with TRBJ2-7; either TRBD1 or TRBD2 may fit D (5 bases each). Between the trimmed V and J ends, which lost 0 bases and 3 bases, there was a span of 9 bases. CDR1 MNHEY and CDR2 SVGAGI come from the germline V gene. This CDR3 is 14 amino acids long. The CDR3 DNA reads as TGTGCCAGCAGTTACTCCGGGACCCACTACGAGCAGTACTTC. Translation gives CASSYSGTHYEQYF.

The chain couples TRBV30 to TRBJ2-7; D remains ambiguous. Germline CDR1 reads GTSNPN; CDR2 reads SVGIG (reference sequence). V was cut by 1 base and J by 5 bases, with 6 bases left in between. The length of the CDR3 is 11 residues. The CDR3 is CAWSALNEQYF. DNA of the CDR3: TGTGCCTGGAGTGCCCTTAACGAGCAGTACTTC.

The J gene is TRBJ2-1, the V gene TRBV14, with TRBD2 identical over 8 bases. Germline V CDR1 and CDR2: SGHDN, FVKESK. The CDR3 totals 15 residues. The V segment lost 1 base and the J segment 12 bases; nucleotides outside the gene matches: 11. The CDR3 DNA reads as TGTGCCAGCAGCCAAGGGGCCAGGTTCACTAGCGGGCAGTTCTTC. Protein: CASSQGARFTSGQFF.

This clone was recorded once. The rearrangement links TRBV4-3 to TRBJ2-7, with TRBD1 matching 8 bases. CDR1 LGHNA and CDR2 YSLEER come from the germline V gene. CDR3 length: 13 residues. V shed 5 bases and J 5 bases; nucleotides not matched to a gene: 5. The CDR3 reads CASSFGQGNEQYF. The CDR3 bases are TGCGCCAGCAGCTTCGGACAGGGCAACGAGCAGTACTTC.

The chain recombines TRBV27 with TRBJ1-5; D remains unclear. Trimming left V 0 bases short and J 1 base short, with 4 bases between. There are 14 residues in the CDR3. Germline values: CDR1 MNHEY, CDR2 SMNVEV (reference sequence). The CDR3 region is CASSLSGSNQPQHF. As DNA, the CDR3 is TGTGCCAGCAGTTTATCAGGGAGCAATCAGCCCCAGCATTTT.

The J gene is TRBJ1-5, the V gene TRBV19; 9 bases match TRBD1. Trimming took 5 bases from V and 3 from J; bases not matched to a gene: 11. The CDR3 extends over 17 amino acids. Germline lookup yields CDR1 LNHDA and CDR2 SQIVND (reference sequence). CDR3 region: CASSDRPGQGDNQPQHF. CDR3 bases: TGTGCCAGTAGTGACAGACCGGGACAGGGTGACAATCAGCCCCAGCATTTT.

CDR3 loop: CAISESGGSAEAFF. Written as DNA, the CDR3 is TGTGCCATCAGTGAGTCGGGGGGCTCGGCTGAAGCTTTCTTT. This rearrangement joins TRBV10-3 to TRBJ1-1; possibly TRBD1 for D (6 bases). CDR1 is ENHRY, CDR2 SYGVKD, per germline. The CDR3 consists of 14 residues. Trimming shortened V by 0 bases and J by 6 bases, and 11 bases separated the two germline ends.

This clone has only a few counts. J is TRBJ1-1 and V is TRBV6-5; tentative D call: TRBD1 (5 bases). This CDR3 has 14 residues. V was trimmed by 6 bases and J by 0 bases, leaving 11 bases between them. Germline V CDR1 and CDR2: MNHEY, SVGAGI. CDR3 in amino acids: CASSPDSLNTEAFF. The CDR3 DNA reads as TGTGCCAGCAGCCCCGACAGTCTGAACACTGAAGCTTTCTTT.

The table lists this clone with a few counts. CDR3: CASSFPTGVGSAGPYEQYF. DNA of the CDR3: TGCGCCAGCAGCTTCCCCACGGGAGTGGGGTCGGCCGGCCCTTACGAGCAGTACTTC. This rearrangement joins TRBV5-1 to TRBJ2-7; D perhaps matches TRBD2 (6 bases). This CDR3 comprises 19 residues. V was shortened by 2 bases and J by 4 bases, with 28 bases between the two germline ends. Germline V gene sequence: CDR1 SGHRS, CDR2 YFSETQ.

This chain links TRBV30 with TRBJ1-1; tentatively, D is TRBD1 (5 bases). The germline V gene has CDR1 GTSNPN and CDR2 SVGIG (reference sequence). The CDR3 totals 12 residues. The V end was cut by 3 bases, the J end by 4 bases, with 9 bases between. The CDR3 sequence is CAWSWGFTEAFF. DNA for the CDR3: TGTGCCTGGAGCTGGGGCTTCACTGAAGCTTTCTTT.

This chain uses TRBV5-1 with TRBJ1-5, with D unclear. Trimming removed 0 bases from V and 0 bases from J, with 7 bases in between. Germline V gene lookup returns CDR1 SGHRS and CDR2 YFSETQ. The CDR3 runs to 15 residues. This chain's CDR3 is CASSLEGYSNQPQHF. The CDR3, as DNA: TGCGCCAGCAGCTTGGAAGGGTATAGCAATCAGCCCCAGCATTTT.

The genes are TRBV6-5 and TRBJ1-2; D perhaps matches TRBD1 (5 bases). Between the trimmed V and J ends, which lost 0 bases and 4 bases, there was a span of 15 bases. The CDR3 runs 16 residues. CDR1 and CDR2 from the germline V gene are MNHEY and SVGAGI. This CDR3 is CASSYSRDRLPYGYTF. DNA for the CDR3: TGTGCCAGCAGTTACTCGAGGGACCGACTCCCCTATGGCTACACCTTC.

The J gene is TRBJ1-2, the V gene TRBV25-1; TRBD1 is a possible D gene (5 bases). Trimming cost V 8 bases and J 4 bases, with 20 bases left between them. From germline, CDR1 is MGHDK and CDR2 SYGVNS. The CDR3 is made up of 15 amino acids. CDR3 coding DNA: TGTGCCAGCTCTCGAGGGGTACAGCCTTTCTATGGCTACACCTTC. As protein: CASSRGVQPFYGYTF.